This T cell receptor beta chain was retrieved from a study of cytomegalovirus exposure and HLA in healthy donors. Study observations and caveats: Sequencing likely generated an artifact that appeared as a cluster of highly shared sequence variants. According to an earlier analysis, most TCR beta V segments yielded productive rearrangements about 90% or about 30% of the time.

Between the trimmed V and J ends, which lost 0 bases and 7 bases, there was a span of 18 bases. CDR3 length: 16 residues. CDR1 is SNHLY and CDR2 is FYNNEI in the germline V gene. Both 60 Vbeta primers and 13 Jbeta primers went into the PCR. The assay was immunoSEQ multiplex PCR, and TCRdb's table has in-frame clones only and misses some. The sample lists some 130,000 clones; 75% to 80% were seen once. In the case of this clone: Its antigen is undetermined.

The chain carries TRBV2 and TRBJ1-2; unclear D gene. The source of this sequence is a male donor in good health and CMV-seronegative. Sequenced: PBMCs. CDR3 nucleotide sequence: TGTGCCAGCAGTGAAGCGGGGTTAAGAGGCGGAGGTGGCTACACCTTC. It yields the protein CASSEAGLRGGGGYTF.